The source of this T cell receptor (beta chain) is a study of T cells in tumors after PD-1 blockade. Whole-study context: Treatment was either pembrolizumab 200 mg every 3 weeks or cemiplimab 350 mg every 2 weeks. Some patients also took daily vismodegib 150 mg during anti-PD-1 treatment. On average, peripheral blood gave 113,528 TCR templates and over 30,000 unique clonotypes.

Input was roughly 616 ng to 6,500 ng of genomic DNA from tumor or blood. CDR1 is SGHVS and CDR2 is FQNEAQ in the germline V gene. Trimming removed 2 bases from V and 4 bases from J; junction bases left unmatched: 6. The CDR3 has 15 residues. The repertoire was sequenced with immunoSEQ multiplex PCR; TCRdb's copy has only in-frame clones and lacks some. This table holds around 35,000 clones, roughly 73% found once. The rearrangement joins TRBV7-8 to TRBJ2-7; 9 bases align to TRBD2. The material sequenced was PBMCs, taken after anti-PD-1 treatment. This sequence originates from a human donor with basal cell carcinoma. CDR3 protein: CASSLFSGRKYEQYF. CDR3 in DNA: TGTGCCAGCAGCTTATTTAGCGGGAGAAAGTACGAGCAGTACTTC.